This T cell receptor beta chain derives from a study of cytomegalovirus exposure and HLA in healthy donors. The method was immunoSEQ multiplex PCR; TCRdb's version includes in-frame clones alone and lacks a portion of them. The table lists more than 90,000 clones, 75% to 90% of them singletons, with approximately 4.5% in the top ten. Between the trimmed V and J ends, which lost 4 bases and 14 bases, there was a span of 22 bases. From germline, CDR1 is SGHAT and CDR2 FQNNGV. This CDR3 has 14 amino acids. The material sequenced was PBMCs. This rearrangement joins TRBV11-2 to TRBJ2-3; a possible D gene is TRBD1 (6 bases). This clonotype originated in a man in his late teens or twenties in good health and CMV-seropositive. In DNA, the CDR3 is TGTGCCAGCAGCTACTCTTTGGGGGCGCGTTTAGCGTATTTT. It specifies CASSYSLGARLAYF.